These T cell receptor beta chains were read from a single sample in a study of blood T cell repertoires in COVID-19. Here immunoSEQ multiplex PCR was the method, and the copy in TCRdb shows in-frame clones only, minus some. The table includes more than 15,000 clones, about 89% detected once. The sequenced sample consisted of peripheral blood. The source of these receptors is a man between 60 and 70 years old with acute or convalescent COVID-19. Both conserved end residues are part of each CDR3. The D gene is left open where the match is weak. Clone size is shown for a subset of rows, as once, few, many or a class of expanded clone.

>TRBD1|TRBV30|once|TRBJ1-5
TGTGCCTGGAGTTTGACAGGGTTTAAGGGAGCCCAGCATTTT
CAWSLTGFKGAQHF
>.|TRBV2|.|TRBJ2-2
TGTGCCACCCAAAAGGGGGGGCACCGGGAGCTGTTTTTT
CATQKGGHRELFF
>TRBD1|TRBV28|.|TRBJ1-5
TGTGCCAGCAGCCCCGGGACAGGGAATCAGCCCCAGCATTTT
CASSPGTGNQPQHF
>TRBD2|TRBV4-2|.|TRBJ2-3
TGTGCCAGCAGCCCTGGACTAGCGGGGGTTACGCAGTATTTT
CASSPGLAGVTQYF
>TRBD1|TRBV29-1|once|TRBJ2-5
TGCAGCGTGAGTGGACAGGGCCAAGAGACCCAGTACTTC
CSVSGQGQETQYF
>TRBD1|TRBV5-5|.|TRBJ1-3
TGTGCCAGCAGCTTGGCGGGGACAGGGGGGGGAAACACCATATATTTT
CASSLAGTGGGNTIYF
>TRBD1|TRBV7-2|.|TRBJ1-6
TGTGCCAGCAGCGAAACCGGGACAGGGGCTTCACCCCTCCACTTT
CASSETGTGASPLHF
>TRBD1|TRBV30|.|TRBJ2-7
TGTGCCTGGAGTGAACCAGGACAGGGATTCTACGAGCAGTACTTC
CAWSEPGQGFYEQYF
>.|TRBV9|.|TRBJ1-6
TGTGCCAGCAGCACCCAGCCCGGAGGAAATTCACCCCTCCACTTT
CASSTQPGGNSPLHF
>.|TRBV28|.|TRBJ1-6
TGTGCCAGCAGGACACTTACTTCAGGGGACCGGTCACCCCTCCACTTT
CASRTLTSGDRSPLHF
>TRBD1|TRBV5-1|.|TRBJ2-5
TGCGCCAGCAGCTTGGGAACAGGGGCGGGAGAGACCCAGTACTTC
CASSLGTGAGETQYF
>TRBD2|TRBV24-1|.|TRBJ2-5
TGTGCCACCAGTGGTTCGGGACTAGCGGGAGCAGAGACCCAGTACTTC
CATSGSGLAGAETQYF
>.|TRBV21-1|.|TRBJ2-1
TGTGCCAGCAGCAAGGAGCGGGAGGGCCCCTACAATGAGCAGTTCTTC
CASSKEREGPYNEQFF
>TRBD2|TRBV5-1|.|TRBJ2-1
TGCGCCAGCAGCCCACTTCGGACTAGAAACAGCTCCTACAATGAGCAGTTCTTC
CASSPLRTRNSSYNEQFF
>TRBD2|TRBV10-2|.|TRBJ2-1
TGCGCCAGCACCCCTAGCGGGGGAGGACTTGAGCAGTTCTTC
CASTPSGGGLEQFF
>.|TRBV28|.|TRBJ2-1
TGTGCCAGCAGTCCCTTAGGGGTGGATGAGCAGTTCTTC
CASSPLGVDEQFF
>.|TRBV28|.|TRBJ1-2
TGTGCCAGCAACCTCCAGGGGCGATCAGGCTACACCTTC
CASNLQGRSGYTF
>TRBD1|TRBV6-5|.|TRBJ1-4
TGTGCCAGCAGCTTGGGGACAGTTAATGAAAAACTGTTTTTT
CASSLGTVNEKLFF